This passage covers 5 T cell receptor beta chains from one sample sequenced in a study of siplizumab effects on memory and regulatory T cells. Using immunoSEQ multiplex PCR, the repertoire was profiled, and TCRdb retains in-frame clones only, with some absent. Seen here are 75,000 to 95,000 clones, about nine tenths observed once, and the top ten hold approximately 15%. Material: CD4+ T cells sorted from blood. The receptors were gathered from a human donor in good health.

CDR3 coding DNA: TGTGCCAGCAGCCACCTGGAGCGGCCCATCGAGTATTTT. Translated: CASSHLERPIEYF. This rearrangement joins TRBV14 to TRBJ2-3; possible D gene TRBD2, 5 bases. The CDR3 covers 13 residues. Trimming removed 3 bases at V and 13 bases at J, with 17 bases between. The germline V gene encodes CDR1 SGHDN and CDR2 FVKESK.

The V gene is TRBV19, the J gene TRBJ2-6; tentatively, D is TRBD2 (5 bases). V lost 3 bases to trimming and J lost 3 bases, with 12 bases between them. Germline-derived CDR1 and CDR2 are LNHDA and SQIVND (reference sequence). The CDR3 is 16 residues long. The CDR3 sequence is CASSIRSGNGANVLTF. CDR3 bases: TGTGCCAGTAGTATTAGGTCCGGGAATGGGGCCAACGTCCTGACTTTC.

This rearrangement joins TRBV10-3 to TRBJ1-5; D not resolved. This CDR3 has 13 residues. Germline CDR1 ENHRY, CDR2 SYGVKD. The V end was cut by 7 bases, the J end by 5 bases, with 12 bases between. The CDR3 nucleotides are TGTGCCATCACCGAACGGAGGGATCAGCCCCAGCATTTT. It yields the protein CAITERRDQPQHF.

CDR3 DNA: TGCGCCAGCAGCGAGGACAGGGGGAAGACCCAGTACTTC. The encoded protein is CASSEDRGKTQYF. V is TRBV5-1 and J is TRBJ2-5; 10 positions match TRBD1. The CDR3 loop spans 13 amino acids. CDR1 and CDR2 from the germline V gene are SGHRS and YFSETQ. J was trimmed by 6 bases and V by 4 bases; bases with no gene match: 3.

This chain uses TRBV7-3 with TRBJ2-1; 8 nucleotides agree with TRBD1. Trimming removed 8 bases from V and 4 bases from J; junction bases left unmatched: 4. The CDR3 runs 13 residues. Germline loops: CDR1 SGHTA, CDR2 FQGTGA. The CDR3: CASGTGKYNEQFF. The CDR3 nucleotides are TGTGCCAGCGGGACAGGCAAATACAATGAGCAGTTCTTC.